These 22 T cell receptor beta chains were sequenced from one sample in a study of regulatory T cells in long-lasting Graves disease. Libraries of TCR beta came from iRepertoire HTBI primers plus Arm-PCR of CDR3 regions. Each CDR3 protein gets one entry after TCRdb re-called the multiplex PCR reads with MiXCR. This sample has about 340,000 distinct CDR3 sequences, with around 19% found just once. As to time point: persistent/refractory GD, antithyroid drugs over 5 years with positive TRAb. PBMC RNA served as the TCR library source. Source: peripheral blood mononuclear cells (PBMCs), taken when the disease was refractory, from a patient treated with antithyroid drugs. These receptors originate from a female donor with Graves disease.

This clonotype was seen many times. The chain combines TRBV7-9 with TRBJ1-6; tentative D call: TRBD1 (6 bases). V gave up 5 bases and J gave up 9 bases, with 14 bases separating them. CDR3 length: 14 residues. Germline V gene sequence: CDR1 SEHNR, CDR2 FQNEAQ (reference sequence). The CDR3 coding sequence is TGTGCCAGCAGCCCAGGGACACTCATTTCACCCCTCCACTTT. Translating it yields CASSPGTLISPLHF.

This clonotype was seen many times. The chain carries TRBV7-8 and TRBJ1-1; D possibly corresponds to TRBD1 (5 bases). This CDR3 spans 15 amino acids. The V end was cut by 5 bases, the J end by 0 bases, with 13 bases between. Germline V gene data show CDR1 as SGHVS and CDR2 as FQNEAQ. CDR3: CASSPGLGLNTEAFF. As DNA, the CDR3 is TGTGCCAGCAGCCCAGGGTTGGGCTTGAACACTGAAGCTTTCTTT.

Worth noting for this clonotype: At one end, the junction sequence differs from germline, possibly due to a read error. The chain couples TRBV10-2 to TRBJ2-7; D not resolved. CDR1 WSHSY and CDR2 SAAADI come from the germline V gene. The CDR3 contains 12 residues. The CDR3 sequence: CARSWPAPEQYF. The DNA for the CDR3 is TGCGCCCGCAGCTGGCCCGCTCCCGAGCAGTACTTC.

The chain carries TRBV20-1 and TRBJ1-2; TRBD1 might be the D (6 bases). The CDR3 extends over 13 amino acids. Per germline, CDR1 DFQATT and CDR2 SNEGSKA (reference sequence). Trimming cost V 3 bases and J 9 bases, with 17 bases left between them. The CDR3 loop reads CSASTGNSLSYTF. CDR3 in DNA: TGCAGTGCTAGTACAGGGAACTCACTTAGCTACACCTTC.

Regarding this clonotype: Sequence at one end of the junction differs from germline and may be a read error. This rearrangement joins TRBV5-5 to TRBJ1-2, with D maybe TRBD1 (5 bases). The CDR3 runs 15 residues. Germline V gives CDR1 SGHKS, CDR2 YYEKEE (reference sequence). CDR3 protein: CARSRDSSANYGYTF. The CDR3 DNA is TGTGCCCGCAGCCGCGACAGTTCAGCTAACTATGGCTACACCTTC.

This clonotype was recorded at least ten times. The chain joins TRBV27 to TRBJ2-5; maybe TRBD1 (6 bases). Germline V gene data show CDR1 as MNHEY and CDR2 as SMNVEV (reference sequence). The V end lost 6 bases, the J end lost 5 bases, and 13 bases lay between the germline ends. The CDR3 covers 13 residues. CDR3 residues: CASRTQGEETQYF. CDR3 nucleotide sequence: TGTGCCAGCAGGACACAGGGTGAGGAGACCCAGTACTTC.

On this clonotype: A much larger clone lies one base from this, so it may be a read error. The V call is TRBV10-3, the J call TRBJ2-5; 9 bases line up with TRBD2. The V segment lost 6 bases and the J segment 1 base; nucleotides outside the gene matches: 12. CDR1 and CDR2 from the germline V gene are ENHRY and SYGVKD. CDR3 length: 17 amino acids. In nucleotides, the CDR3 is TGTGCCATCAGGAGACATAGCAGTAGCGGGAGCCAAGAGACCCAGTACTTC. Its translation is CAIRRHSSSGSQETQYF.

Remarks on this clonotype: This sequence may be a read error, since a much larger clone differs from it by one base. The CDR3 does not close with the conserved phenylalanine or tryptophan, likely indicating a read error. The rearrangement uses TRBV12-3 or TRBV12-4 and TRBJ1-5; 9 bases match TRBD1. This CDR3 has 13 amino acids. The V segment lost 10 bases and the J segment 3 bases; nucleotides outside the gene matches: 4. The CDR3, as DNA: TGTGCCACCGGGACAGGGAACAATCAGCCCCAGCATCTT. This translates into CATGTGNNQPQHL.

Only a few counts were recorded for this clonotype. The chain employs TRBV4-1 and TRBJ2-2; TRBD2 aligns across 12 bases. Germline trimming cut 6 bases from V and 2 bases from J; bases unmatched to any gene: 7. CDR3 length: 17 residues. Germline V gene sequence: CDR1 MGHRA, CDR2 YSYEKL. The CDR3 protein is CASSAGLAGINTGELFF. In DNA form, the CDR3 reads TGCGCCAGCAGTGCTGGACTAGCGGGAATAAACACCGGGGAGCTGTTTTTT.

A few counts support this clonotype. This sequence joins TRBV12-3 or TRBV12-4 and TRBJ2-1, with 12 bases fitting TRBD2. The CDR3 is made up of 15 amino acids. J was trimmed by 6 bases and V by 5 bases; bases with no gene match: 5. The CDR3 reads CASSRLAGVSNEQFF. Here the CDR3 DNA reads TGTGCCAGCAGTCGACTAGCGGGAGTAAGCAATGAGCAGTTCTTC.

This clonotype was detected many times. V usage is TRBV2 and J usage is TRBJ2-5, with TRBD1 identical over 8 bases. The CDR3 has 13 residues. Per germline, CDR1 SNHLY and CDR2 FYNNEI. V shed 7 bases and J 2 bases; nucleotides not matched to a gene: 3. DNA for the CDR3: TGTGCCAGCAAGAGGGACAGGCAAGAGACCCAGTACTTC. Residues: CASKRDRQETQYF.

This clonotype has only a few counts. Since a much larger clone is just one base distant, this may be a read error. V gene TRBV11-2 combines with J gene TRBJ2-7, with D possibly being TRBD1 (6 bases). Looked up from germline, CDR1 is SGHAT and CDR2 is FQNNGV. Trimming took off 5 bases at V and 1 base at J, with 12 bases between the two ends. The CDR3 runs 14 residues. CDR3 bases: TGTGCCAGCAGCCCAGGGGTAGGGTCCTACGAGCAGTACTTC. Translating gives CASSPGVGSYEQYF.

The rearrangement joins TRBV18 to TRBJ1-1; weak D call: TRBD1 (5 bases). Trimming removed 3 bases from V and 2 bases from J, with 10 bases in between. CDR3 length: 14 amino acids. Per germline, CDR1 KGHSH and CDR2 LQKENI. CDR3 sequence: CASSPAGTNTEAFF. Written as DNA, the CDR3 is TGTGCCAGCTCACCGGCAGGGACTAACACTGAAGCTTTCTTT.

The chain carries TRBV6-1 and TRBJ1-1; TRBD1 might be the D (6 bases). The CDR3 length is 11 residues. The germline V gene has CDR1 MNHNS and CDR2 SASEGT. V was cut by 6 bases and J by 11 bases, with 13 bases left in between. CDR3 nucleotides: TGTGCCAGCAGCCGTTCAGGGGACGCTTTCTTT. It yields the protein CASSRSGDAFF.

This clonotype was seen at least ten times. V usage is TRBV5-1 and J usage is TRBJ1-1, with 7 bases fitting TRBD1. Per the germline V gene, CDR1 is SGHRS and CDR2 is YFSETQ. V was pared by 0 bases and J by 0 bases, with 5 bases of the junction left unmatched. This CDR3 is built from 16 residues. The CDR3 is CASSLDRGPMNTEAFF. CDR3 nucleotides: TGCGCCAGCAGCTTGGACAGGGGACCCATGAACACTGAAGCTTTCTTT.

The chain uses TRBV20-1 and TRBJ1-1; 9 bases match TRBD1. With 2 bases clipped from V and 6 bases from J, the junction kept 7 bases outside the gene matches. The germline V gene encodes CDR1 DFQATT and CDR2 SNEGSKA (reference sequence). There are 14 residues in the CDR3. CDR3 DNA sequence: TGCAGTGCTAGAACAGGGGGCAGGTTGGCTGAAGCTTTCTTT. Amino acid sequence: CSARTGGRLAEAFF.

The J gene is TRBJ1-1, the V gene TRBV29-1; 7 bases fit TRBD1. CDR3 length: 14 amino acids. The V gene end was trimmed by 5 bases and the J gene end by 0 bases; junction bases not matched to a gene: 6. Germline V CDR1 and CDR2: SQVTM, ANQGSEA. The CDR3, as DNA: TGCAGCGTTACCCCGGGACAGATGAACACTGAAGCTTTCTTT. Translating it yields CSVTPGQMNTEAFF. The entire variable domain, with the rest obtained from reference TRBV29-1 and TRBJ1-1, is as follows: SAVISQKPSRDICQRGTSLTIQCQVDSQVTMMFWYRQQPGQSLTLIATANQGSEATYESGFVIDKFPISRPNLTFSTLTVSNMSPEDSSIYLCSVTPGQMNTEAFFGQGTRLTVV.

The gene calls are TRBV6-9 and TRBJ2-7; 9 positions agree with TRBD1. Germline CDR1 MNHGY, CDR2 SVAAGI. CDR3 length: 14 residues. Germline trimming cut 3 bases from V and 9 bases from J; bases unmatched to any gene: 9. The DNA for the CDR3 is TGTGCCAGCAGTTACTCCCGGACAGGGGAGGGGCAGTACTTC. Protein sequence: CASSYSRTGEGQYF.

This clonotype has a count of ten or more. This sequence joins TRBV13 and TRBJ2-4, with 8 bases fitting TRBD1. The V gene's germline CDR1 is PRHDT and CDR2 FYEKMQ (reference sequence). The V gene end was trimmed by 2 bases and the J gene end by 5 bases; junction bases not matched to a gene: 5. The CDR3 is 15 residues long. The CDR3 protein is CASSLTGGFENIQYF. The DNA for the CDR3 is TGTGCCAGCAGCTTAACAGGGGGGTTCGAAAACATTCAGTACTTC. Using reference TRBV13 and TRBJ2-4 for the parts outside the CDR3, the full variable domain is AAGVIQSPRHLIKEKRETATLKCYPIPRHDTVYWYQQGPGQDPQFLISFYEKMQSDKGSIPDRFSAQQFSDYHSELNMSSLELGDSALYFCASSLTGGFENIQYFGAGTRLSVL.

Regarding this clonotype: Given a much more abundant clone one base away, this may be a read error. This chain links TRBV12-3 or TRBV12-4 with TRBJ2-6; no reliable D call. The CDR3 covers 16 residues. CDR3 residues: CAGSSEIASGANVLTF. The CDR3 nucleotides read TGTGCCGGCAGTTCGGAGATCGCTTCTGGGGCCAACGTCCTGACTTTC.

The chain recombines TRBV3-1 with TRBJ1-5; D not certain. This CDR3 has 15 residues. The V end was cut by 4 bases, the J end by 4 bases, with 14 bases between. Germline V CDR1 and CDR2: LGHDT, YNNKEL (reference sequence). The CDR3 here is CASSPGVHRNQPQHF. For the CDR3, the DNA is TGTGCCAGCAGCCCCGGAGTACACCGAAATCAGCCCCAGCATTTT.

V usage is TRBV7-9 and J usage is TRBJ2-5, with TRBD1 matching over 7 bases. CDR1 is SEHNR, CDR2 FQNEAQ, per germline (reference sequence). V was pared by 4 bases and J by 4 bases, with 6 bases of the junction left unmatched. This CDR3 spans 14 amino acids. CDR3 region: CASSSYRGRETQYF. CDR3 DNA: TGTGCCAGCAGCTCCTACAGGGGAAGAGAGACCCAGTACTTC. The whole variable domain, remainder taken from reference TRBV7-9 and TRBJ2-5, is DTGVSQNPRHKITKRGQNVTFRCDPISEHNRLYWYRQTLGQGPEFLTYFQNEAQLEKSRLLSDRFSAERPKGSFSTLEIQRTEQGDSAMYLCASSSYRGRETQYFGPGTRLLVL.